This T cell receptor beta chain was found in a study of T cell clonotyping in hematopoietic cell transplantation. Looking at the study overall: Cytoreduction preceded collection of pretransplant recipient samples. Whole-study results and caveats: No sorting was done, leaving CD4 and CD8 contributions mixed. At the given depth, recipient repertoires were over 95% de novo clonotypes.

Time point denoted: recipient sample about 28 days before transplant, after cytoreduction. Data came from immunoSEQ multiplex PCR; TCRdb stores just in-frame clones and leaves some out. The sample shows about 29,000 clones, around 80% of them seen only once. To note about this clone: The antigen is undetermined.

CDR1 and CDR2 (germline): SGHTA, FQGNSA. Deletions cut 5 bases from V and 0 bases from J, with 8 bases between. The CDR3 covers 14 residues. This clonotype originated in a woman aged 25 to 39 with chronic myeloid leukemia. Some clones in this sample may be carry-over from other donors' samples. This rearrangement joins TRBV7-2 to TRBJ1-3; D gene ambiguous. This specimen consisted of peripheral blood mononuclear cells, obtained before stem cell transplant. This CDR3 is CASSESVSGNTIYF. CDR3 nucleotide sequence: TGTGCCAGCAGCGAGTCAGTCTCTGGAAACACCATATATTTT. Looking up the rest from reference TRBV7-2 and TRBJ1-3 gives the full variable domain: GAGVSQSPSNKVTEKGKDVELRCDPISGHTALYWYRQSLGQGLEFLIYFQGNSAPDKSGLPSDRFSAERTGGSVSTLTIQRTQQEDSAVYLCASSESVSGNTIYFGEGSWLTVV.